Each of the 26 T cell receptor beta chains below was sequenced from the same sample in a study of cytomegalovirus exposure and HLA in healthy donors. PCR employed 60 Vbeta and 13 Jbeta primers. Clones were read by immunoSEQ multiplex PCR, and TCRdb kept only the in-frame ones, dropping some. Among under 200,000 clones listed, approximately 71% were seen once. The specimen sequenced was PBMCs. These receptors all come from a girl aged 5-17 years in good health and CMV-seronegative.

The chain combines TRBV15 with TRBJ1-5; weak D call: TRBD1 (5 bases). The CDR3 runs to 15 residues. Between the trimmed V and J ends, which lost 1 base and 5 bases, there was a span of 12 bases. The germline CDR1 and CDR2 sequences are LNHNV and YYDKDF (reference sequence). The CDR3 region is CATSRGQGDDQPQHF. The CDR3 nucleotides read TGTGCCACCAGCAGAGGGCAGGGTGATGATCAGCCCCAGCATTTT.

Regarding this clone: Other nucleotide sequences from this sample produce the same CDR3. The V call is TRBV5-1, the J call TRBJ2-5, with D tentatively TRBD1 (5 bases). Germline V gene sequence: CDR1 SGHRS, CDR2 YFSETQ. This CDR3 spans 12 amino acids. Trimming removed 7 bases from V and 0 bases from J, with 7 bases in between. CDR3 DNA: TGCGCCAGCTCCAGGGACCAAGAGACCCAGTACTTC. It codes for CASSRDQETQYF.

The V call is TRBV19, the J call TRBJ1-1; D remains unclear. The CDR3 consists of 12 residues. The V gene's germline CDR1 is LNHDA and CDR2 SQIVND (reference sequence). Trimming removed 8 bases at V and 1 base at J, with 8 bases between. The chain's CDR3 is CASRVPNTEAFF. CDR3 nucleotides: TGTGCCAGTCGTGTCCCGAACACTGAAGCTTTCTTT.

V and J are TRBV11-2 and TRBJ1-4; D not certain. The V and J ends lost 9 bases and 0 bases respectively, with 17 bases between them. The germline CDR1 and CDR2 sequences are SGHAT and FQNNGV. This CDR3 comprises 16 residues. Here the CDR3 reads CASREQLGATNEKLFF. CDR3 sequence (DNA): TGTGCCAGTAGAGAACAGTTAGGTGCAACTAATGAAAAACTGTTTTTT.

The chain recombines TRBV6-1 with TRBJ1-1; D is ambiguous. Trimming removed 2 bases from V and 0 bases from J, with 7 bases in between. There are 14 residues in the CDR3. Germline V gives CDR1 MNHNS, CDR2 SASEGT. The CDR3 loop reads CASSEYAMNTEAFF. The CDR3 DNA sequence: TGTGCCAGCAGTGAATACGCGATGAACACTGAAGCTTTCTTT.

The chain links TRBV14 to TRBJ2-7, with a tentative D call TRBD2 (7 bases). The length of the CDR3 is 15 residues. Germline assignment: CDR1 SGHDN and CDR2 FVKESK. The V end was cut by 0 bases, the J end by 4 bases, with 13 bases between. CDR3 sequence reads: CASSQDVGGLYEQYF. DNA of the CDR3: TGTGCCAGCAGCCAAGATGTCGGGGGGCTGTACGAGCAGTACTTC.

V usage is TRBV5-1 and J usage is TRBJ2-7, with TRBD1 matching over 9 bases. V lost 3 bases to trimming and J lost 2 bases; unmatched junction nucleotides: 18. Germline-derived CDR1 and CDR2 are SGHRS and YFSETQ. The CDR3 consists of 19 residues. CDR3 sequence: CASSSEYRGRKGMPYEQYF. CDR3 coding DNA: TGCGCCAGCAGCTCAGAGTACAGGGGGCGGAAAGGGATGCCCTACGAGCAGTACTTC.

The rearrangement joins TRBV27 to TRBJ2-1; 8 bases agree with TRBD1. This CDR3 spans 13 amino acids. From germline, CDR1 is MNHEY and CDR2 SMNVEV (reference sequence). Germline trimming cut 2 bases from V and 10 bases from J; bases unmatched to any gene: 4. This CDR3 is CASSLADREEQFF. CDR3 coding DNA: TGTGCCAGCAGTTTAGCGGACAGGGAAGAGCAGTTCTTC.

V usage is TRBV19 and J usage is TRBJ1-1, with D unclear. The CDR3 runs to 15 residues. Per the germline V gene, CDR1 is LNHDA and CDR2 is SQIVND (reference sequence). Trimming stripped 3 bases from V and 0 bases from J, with 11 bases between. The CDR3, as DNA: TGTGCCAGTAGTATCTTGACATCTTTGAACACTGAAGCTTTCTTT. Its protein product is CASSILTSLNTEAFF.

A remark on this clone: The identical CDR3 is also encoded by other nucleotide sequences in the sample. The chain recombines TRBV6-5 with TRBJ1-5, with TRBD1 matching over 7 bases. The CDR3 has 15 amino acids. Germline V gives CDR1 MNHEY, CDR2 SVGAGI. The J segment lost 3 bases and the V segment lost 5 bases, leaving 7 bases of the junction unmatched. DNA of the CDR3: TGTGCCAGCAGTCCGACAGGGAACTACAATCAGCCCCAGCATTTT. This sequence encodes CASSPTGNYNQPQHF.

This clone has only a few counts. The rearrangement links TRBV5-8 to TRBJ2-3; 13 bases map to TRBD2. The V gene's germline CDR1 is SGHTS and CDR2 YDEGEE. Losses at the gene ends were 6 bases for V and 3 bases for J; bases not matched to a gene: 7. The CDR3 has 16 amino acids. CDR3 sequence: CASTATSGGSTDTQYF. In nucleotides, the CDR3 is TGTGCCAGCACCGCGACTAGCGGGGGGAGTACAGATACGCAGTATTTT. Full variable domain (outside the CDR3, taken from reference TRBV5-8 and TRBJ2-3): EAGVTQSPTHLIKTRGQQATLRCSPISGHTSVYWYQQALGLGLQFLLWYDEGEERNRGNFPPRFSGRQFPNYSSELNVNALELEDSALYLCASTATSGGSTDTQYFGPGTRLTVL.

This sequence joins TRBV6-1 and TRBJ1-6; 10 bases match TRBD1. Trimming removed 2 bases from V and 8 bases from J; junction bases left unmatched: 6. Germline-derived CDR1 and CDR2 are MNHNS and SASEGT. There are 16 residues in the CDR3. DNA of the CDR3: TGTGCCAGCAGTGAATTGGGACAGGGGTTGGATTCACCCCTCCACTTT. Translating gives CASSELGQGLDSPLHF.

The chain employs TRBV9 and TRBJ2-1; perhaps TRBD1 as D (6 bases). The CDR3 runs to 14 residues. From germline, CDR1 is SGDLS and CDR2 YYNGEE. The V gene lost 0 bases and the J gene lost 2 bases, with 6 bases spanning the gap. CDR3 coding DNA: TGTGCCAGCAGCGTAGGGACAGCCTACAATGAGCAGTTCTTC. Its translation is CASSVGTAYNEQFF.

The chain recombines TRBV5-1 with TRBJ2-5; TRBD1 is a possible D gene (7 bases). V lost 0 bases and J 5 bases, leaving 11 bases between the germline ends. Per the germline V gene, CDR1 is SGHRS and CDR2 is YFSETQ. The CDR3 has 14 amino acids. The CDR3 is CASSLAQGRETQYF. CDR3 bases: TGCGCCAGCAGCTTGGCACAGGGGAGGGAGACCCAGTACTTC. The full variable domain, completed using reference TRBV5-1 and TRBJ2-5, is KAGVTQTPRYLIKTRGQQVTLSCSPISGHRSVSWYQQTPGQGLQFLFEYFSETQRNKGNFPGRFSGRQFSNSRSEMNVSTLELGDSALYLCASSLAQGRETQYFGPGTRLLVL.

This chain links TRBV15 with TRBJ2-3; D may be TRBD1 (6 bases). This CDR3 region has 15 residues. The germline V gene has CDR1 LNHNV and CDR2 YYDKDF (reference sequence). Trimming left V 5 bases short and J 0 bases short, with 12 bases between. CDR3 amino acids: CATSPGTTSTDTQYF. The CDR3 coding sequence is TGTGCCACCAGCCCTGGGACAACAAGCACAGATACGCAGTATTTT.

The chain is built from TRBV14 and TRBJ1-3; weak D call: TRBD1 (5 bases). This CDR3 contains 15 residues. The germline V gene encodes CDR1 SGHDN and CDR2 FVKESK. Trimming stripped 0 bases from V and 4 bases from J, with 10 bases between. The CDR3 region is CASSQDGTSGNTIYF. In DNA, the CDR3 is TGTGCCAGCAGCCAAGACGGGACTTCAGGAAACACCATATATTTT.

On this clone itself: Possible read error: a much larger clone is one base away. Additional DNA sequences in this sample encode the identical CDR3. The rearrangement uses TRBV4-1 and TRBJ1-3; D may be TRBD1 (6 bases). The CDR3 runs 16 residues. Germline V lookup: CDR1 MGHRA, CDR2 YSYEKL. The V end was cut by 1 base, the J end by 9 bases, with 19 bases between. The CDR3 protein is CASSQGTVVSTGTIYF. In DNA form, the CDR3 reads TGCGCCAGCAGCCAAGGGACAGTTGTGTCTACAGGCACCATATATTTT.

The chain links TRBV7-8 to TRBJ2-2; weak D call: TRBD2 (5 bases). There are 16 residues in the CDR3. Germline V CDR1 and CDR2: SGHVS, FQNEAQ. V was clipped by 5 bases and J by 0 bases, with 13 bases between them. This chain's CDR3 is CASSVHFGTNTGELFF. CDR3 nucleotide sequence: TGTGCCAGCAGCGTCCACTTCGGGACGAACACCGGGGAGCTGTTTTTT.

CDR3 sequence: CASSPTTGRETQYF. For the CDR3, the DNA is TGTGCCAGCAGTCCCACGACAGGGCGGGAGACCCAGTACTTC. The gene calls are TRBV6-5 and TRBJ2-5; 7 positions match TRBD1. This CDR3 contains 14 residues. V lost 5 bases to trimming and J lost 5 bases; unmatched junction nucleotides: 8. Germline assignment: CDR1 MNHEY and CDR2 SVGAGI.

The chain has TRBV2 and TRBJ1-3; the D is unclear. The CDR3 is 15 residues long. V gave up 7 bases and J gave up 1 base, with 14 bases separating them. Germline lookup yields CDR1 SNHLY and CDR2 FYNNEI. The CDR3: CASTEIGFSGNTIYF. Written as DNA, the CDR3 is TGTGCCAGCACCGAGATCGGGTTTTCTGGAAACACCATATATTTT.

The chain links TRBV2 to TRBJ1-6; no definite D call. The germline V gene encodes CDR1 SNHLY and CDR2 FYNNEI. The germline V and J ends were trimmed by 7 bases and 7 bases, with 11 bases remaining between them. The CDR3 extends over 13 amino acids. This chain's CDR3 is CASKASSNSPLHF. CDR3 DNA sequence: TGTGCCAGCAAAGCGAGCTCCAATTCACCCCTCCACTTT.

The chain employs TRBV4-1 and TRBJ1-4; 8 bases agree with TRBD1. The V segment lost 6 bases and the J segment 3 bases; nucleotides outside the gene matches: 0. This CDR3 has 13 amino acids. The germline V gene has CDR1 MGHRA and CDR2 YSYEKL. In nucleotides, the CDR3 is TGCGCCAGCAGACAGGGGGCTAATGAAAAACTGTTTTTT. Translation gives CASRQGANEKLFF.

This chain connects TRBV5-1 to TRBJ2-7, with 7 bases fitting TRBD2. This CDR3 comprises 16 residues. CDR1 is SGHRS and CDR2 is YFSETQ in the germline V gene. With 0 bases clipped from V and 5 bases from J, the junction kept 11 bases outside the gene matches. CDR3 bases: TGCGCCAGCAGCTTGGAGGGCTCCCGGGGGGAAGACGAGCAGTACTTC. Encoded protein: CASSLEGSRGEDEQYF.

Concerning this clone: The junction departs from the called germline gene at one end, perhaps through a read error. The chain is built from TRBV19 and TRBJ1-1; D not certain. The CDR3 runs 15 residues. Germline CDR1 is LNHDA and CDR2 is SQIVND (reference sequence). The CDR3 here is CASRIVESMNTEAFF. CDR3 DNA: TGTGCCAGTAGAATAGTTGAGTCGATGAACACTGAAGCTTTCTTT.

The chain couples TRBV6-5 to TRBJ1-2; D ambiguous. The CDR3 spans 15 residues. V lost 5 bases and J 8 bases, leaving 21 bases between the germline ends. CDR1 is MNHEY and CDR2 is SVGAGI in the germline V gene. The CDR3 nucleotides read TGTGCCAGCAGTCCCCCCACCGGGGTGCTAGGCGGCTACACCTTC. Translating it yields CASSPPTGVLGGYTF.

The chain is built from TRBV6-5 and TRBJ1-6, with TRBD1 matching over 8 bases. The CDR3 consists of 14 residues. In germline, CDR1 is MNHEY, CDR2 SVGAGI. V shed 6 bases and J 7 bases; nucleotides not matched to a gene: 5. This CDR3 reads CASRGQASNSPLHF. CDR3 bases: TGTGCCAGCAGGGGACAGGCTTCAAATTCACCCCTCCACTTT.